The 31 T cell receptor beta chains below all came from one sample that was sequenced in a study of T cell responses to AZD1222 COVID-19 vaccine. The assay was immunoSEQ multiplex PCR, and TCRdb's table has in-frame clones only and misses some. The table lists 160,000 or so clones, 75% to 90% of them singletons. The sample was peripheral blood, taken 28 days after the second dose of the MenACWY control vaccine. These receptors came from an adult who received the MenACWY meningococcal vaccine as a control.

This clone occurred once. The rearrangement joins TRBV29-1 to TRBJ2-7, with D tentatively TRBD1 (6 bases). This CDR3 is 13 amino acids long. Germline loops: CDR1 SQVTM, CDR2 ANQGSEA. The V gene lost 7 bases and the J gene lost 6 bases, with 19 bases spanning the gap. The CDR3, as DNA: TGCAGCGGGGGGAACAGGGCCGGGGTCGAGCAGTACTTC. It yields the protein CSGGNRAGVEQYF.

This rearrangement joins TRBV6-5 to TRBJ1-2; 9 nucleotides match TRBD1. CDR1 and CDR2 (germline): MNHEY, SVGAGI. V dropped 4 bases and J dropped 8; count of bases not matched to a gene: 8. There are 14 residues in the CDR3. The CDR3 region is CASSSPGQGLGYTF. The CDR3 DNA reads TGTGCCAGCAGTTCTCCGGGACAGGGACTAGGCTACACCTTC.

This clone came up a few times. The chain links TRBV5-1 to TRBJ1-6, with D tentatively TRBD1 (5 bases). Germline values: CDR1 SGHRS, CDR2 YFSETQ. Trimming shortened V by 8 bases and J by 7 bases, and 16 bases separated the two germline ends. The CDR3 is 14 amino acids. DNA of the CDR3: TGCGCCAGTAGCGTAGGGGCTGACAATTCACCCCTCCACTTT. This encodes CASSVGADNSPLHF.

The rearrangement links TRBV7-2 to TRBJ2-7; TRBD1 matches 8 bases. The germline gives CDR1 SGHTA, CDR2 FQGNSA. This CDR3 comprises 15 residues. V shed 6 bases, J shed 2 bases, and the junction held 9 bases outside the gene matches. Here the CDR3 reads CASREQGVRTYEQYF. The CDR3 DNA reads as TGTGCCAGCAGGGAACAGGGGGTGCGTACCTACGAGCAGTACTTC.

This clone was recorded a few times. The rearrangement links TRBV4-2 to TRBJ1-2; D unresolved. The CDR3 has 16 amino acids. The V gene's germline CDR1 is LGHNA and CDR2 YNFKEQ. The germline V and J ends were trimmed by 3 bases and 0 bases, with 14 bases remaining between them. As DNA, the CDR3 is TGTGCCAGCAGCCAGGGAAGGGCCTCAGCTAACTATGGCTACACCTTC. Residues: CASSQGRASANYGYTF.

This chain uses TRBV27 with TRBJ2-1; a possible D gene is TRBD2 (5 bases). The CDR3 runs 14 residues. CDR1 and CDR2 (germline): MNHEY, SMNVEV (reference sequence). The V end was cut by 4 bases, the J end by 0 bases, with 7 bases between. This CDR3 is CASSYGDSYNEQFF. CDR3 nucleotide sequence: TGTGCCAGCAGTTACGGGGACTCCTACAATGAGCAGTTCTTC.

This clone was seen a few times. The chain joins TRBV19 to TRBJ2-1, with 9 bases that match TRBD2. The CDR3 loop spans 14 amino acids. The germline gives CDR1 LNHDA, CDR2 SQIVND (reference sequence). V shed 6 bases and J 9 bases; nucleotides not matched to a gene: 9. For the CDR3, the DNA is TGTGCCAGTAGGGGTAGCGGGAGACGGGGTGAGCAGTTCTTC. It is translated as CASRGSGRRGEQFF.

The chain links TRBV11-2 to TRBJ1-2, with TRBD1 matching 9 bases. With V trimmed by 5 bases and J by 8 bases, 9 bases remained unmatched. The V gene's germline CDR1 is SGHAT and CDR2 FQNNGV. The CDR3 extends over 14 amino acids. The CDR3 nucleotides read TGTGCCAGCAGCCCTCAGGGACAGGGCTCCGGCTACACCTTC. Amino acid sequence: CASSPQGQGSGYTF.

J is TRBJ1-2 and V is TRBV28, with D hard to call. In germline, CDR1 is MDHEN, CDR2 SYDVKM. V was shortened by 5 bases and J by 3 bases, with 13 bases between the two germline ends. The CDR3 runs 14 residues. CDR3 sequence: CASSLPAEYYGYTF. The CDR3 nucleotides are TGTGCCAGCAGTCTTCCCGCGGAATACTATGGCTACACCTTC.

J is TRBJ1-5 and V is TRBV29-1; TRBD1 might be the D (5 bases). The CDR3 consists of 13 residues. The V and J ends lost 7 bases and 3 bases respectively, with 13 bases between them. Germline V gives CDR1 SQVTM, CDR2 ANQGSEA. The CDR3 DNA is TGCAGCGCCTCATGGGGCCCCAATCAGCCCCAGCATTTT. Translating it yields CSASWGPNQPQHF.

CDR3 in DNA: TGTGCCACCAGTGGAACAGGGGGCAGGAGCAATCAGCCCCAGCATTTT. It is translated as CATSGTGGRSNQPQHF. The chain carries TRBV24-1 and TRBJ1-5, with 9 bases aligning to TRBD1. With 5 bases clipped from V and 1 base from J, the junction kept 5 bases outside the gene matches. Germline V lookup: CDR1 KGHDR, CDR2 SFDVKD. CDR3 length equals 16 residues.

J is TRBJ2-7 and V is TRBV9; D tentatively reads TRBD1 or TRBD2 (6 bases each). Looked up from germline, CDR1 is SGDLS and CDR2 is YYNGEE. V lost 0 bases and J 2 bases, leaving 12 bases between the germline ends. The CDR3 spans 15 residues. CDR3 protein: CASSVGTGAAYEQYF. CDR3 sequence (DNA): TGTGCCAGCAGCGTAGGAACGGGGGCGGCCTACGAGCAGTACTTC.

V is TRBV5-6 and J is TRBJ2-1; D gene unclear. CDR1 and CDR2 from the germline V gene are SGHDT and YYEEEE. The CDR3 spans 16 residues. Trimming pared 1 base from V and 4 bases from J, leaving 15 bases between. The CDR3 region has the DNA TGTGCCAGCAGCTTGTTCCGGTCGAGCCAGTACAATGAGCAGTTCTTC. Amino acids: CASSLFRSSQYNEQFF.

The chain joins TRBV19 to TRBJ1-2; D call uncertain. Germline V CDR1 and CDR2: LNHDA, SQIVND (reference sequence). The CDR3 sequence is 14 residues long. V was cut by 5 bases and J by 4 bases, with 14 bases left in between. The CDR3 loop is CASSPGEVGYGYTF. CDR3 sequence (DNA): TGTGCCAGTAGTCCCGGCGAAGTTGGCTATGGCTACACCTTC.

The chain employs TRBV2 and TRBJ1-6; D might be TRBD1 (6 bases). The CDR3 runs 15 residues. In germline, CDR1 is SNHLY, CDR2 FYNNEI. V was cut by 2 bases and J by 5 bases, with 10 bases left in between. The CDR3 DNA is TGTGCCAGCAGTGAACAGGGGATGAATAATTCACCCCTCCACTTT. Residues: CASSEQGMNNSPLHF.

CDR3 amino acids: CATCPGQGVDYEQYF. CDR3 nucleotide sequence: TGTGCCACCTGCCCGGGACAGGGGGTTGACTACGAGCAGTACTTC. The chain is built from TRBV7-2 and TRBJ2-7; TRBD1 aligns across 11 bases. V dropped 10 bases and J dropped 3; count of bases not matched to a gene: 11. The CDR3 has 15 residues. Germline V lookup: CDR1 SGHTA, CDR2 FQGNSA.

This rearrangement joins TRBV7-8 to TRBJ1-1; D remains ambiguous. This CDR3 spans 14 amino acids. Trimming cost V 7 bases and J 4 bases, with 16 bases left between them. Germline V CDR1 and CDR2: SGHVS, FQNEAQ. In DNA, the CDR3 is TGTGCCAGCACCTTGGGCGGGTTGGGCACTGAAGCTTTCTTT. It codes for CASTLGGLGTEAFF.

The rearrangement uses TRBV6-2 or TRBV6-3 and TRBJ1-4; no reliable D call. Germline assignment: CDR1 MNHEY and CDR2 SVGEGT. The CDR3 extends over 14 amino acids. The V end was cut by 5 bases, the J end by 5 bases, with 12 bases between. The DNA for the CDR3 is TGTGCCAGCAGTATTTTCTCCTCAAATGAAAAACTGTTTTTT. Encoded protein: CASSIFSSNEKLFF.

The genes are TRBV2 and TRBJ2-7; maybe TRBD1 (5 bases). Germline V CDR1 and CDR2: SNHLY, FYNNEI. The V end lost 3 bases, the J end lost 3 bases, and 12 bases lay between the germline ends. This CDR3 spans 14 amino acids. The DNA for the CDR3 is TGTGCCAGCAGTGACTCCGACAGTGACTACGAGCAGTACTTC. Translation: CASSDSDSDYEQYF.

This sequence joins TRBV7-9 and TRBJ2-2, with D hard to call. V was pared by 3 bases and J by 6 bases, with 5 bases between. The CDR3 is 12 residues long. Germline assignment: CDR1 SEHNR and CDR2 FQNEAQ (reference sequence). The CDR3 is CASSFVAGELFF. The DNA of the CDR3 is TGTGCCAGCAGCTTCGTAGCCGGGGAGCTGTTTTTT.

The chain carries TRBV2 and TRBJ1-2; the D gene is possibly TRBD1 (5 bases). Trimming removed 2 bases at V and 7 bases at J, with 17 bases between. Germline V gene data show CDR1 as SNHLY and CDR2 as FYNNEI. The CDR3 covers 15 residues. CDR3: CASSELEGRTLGYTF. The CDR3 DNA is TGTGCCAGCAGTGAACTGGAGGGACGGACTCTTGGCTACACCTTC. The variable domain in full, with the rest retrieved from reference TRBV2 and TRBJ1-2, is EPEVTQTPSHQVTQMGQEVILRCVPISNHLYFYWYRQILGQKVEFLVSFYNNEISEKSEIFDDQFSVERPDGSNFTLKIRSTKLEDSAMYFCASSELEGRTLGYTFGSGTRLTVV.

Concerning this clone itself: Other DNA sequences of this sample code for an identical CDR3. The V and J genes are TRBV7-2 and TRBJ1-1; D perhaps matches TRBD1 (5 bases). From germline, CDR1 is SGHTA and CDR2 FQGNSA. With 5 bases removed from V and 1 base from J, the gap between germline ends came to 8 bases. CDR3 length: 13 amino acids. The CDR3 DNA follows: TGTGCCAGCAGCCTCGGACAGAACACTGAAGCTTTCTTT. It translates to CASSLGQNTEAFF.

This clone counts as medium-sized. This sequence joins TRBV27 and TRBJ1-2; TRBD1 might be the D (6 bases). Per germline, CDR1 MNHEY and CDR2 SMNVEV (reference sequence). Trimming left V 3 bases short and J 8 bases short, with 13 bases between. The CDR3 spans 13 residues. CDR3 DNA: TGTGCCAGCAGTTTGGGTACAGGGTACGGCTACACCTTC. Protein: CASSLGTGYGYTF.

The V gene is TRBV12-3 or TRBV12-4, the J gene TRBJ1-1; 7 bases match TRBD1. The ends lost 5 bases at V and 7 bases at J; junction bases unmatched: 1. The CDR3 runs to 11 residues. CDR3 nucleotide sequence: TGTGCCAGCAGTGGACAGGATGAAGCTTTCTTT. Its protein product is CASSGQDEAFF.

The J gene is TRBJ1-4, the V gene TRBV5-4, with D unresolved. Germline V CDR1 and CDR2: SGHNT, YYREEE (reference sequence). Between the trimmed V and J ends, which lost 0 bases and 3 bases, there was a span of 3 bases. The CDR3 covers 13 residues. The CDR3 DNA sequence: TGTGCCAGCAGCTTGGGGCCTAATGAAAAACTGTTTTTT. Its protein is CASSLGPNEKLFF.

The gene calls are TRBV19 and TRBJ2-2; 7 bases align to TRBD1. CDR1 and CDR2 from the germline V gene are LNHDA and SQIVND (reference sequence). V shed 4 bases and J 0 bases; nucleotides not matched to a gene: 11. There are 18 residues in the CDR3. The CDR3 sequence: CASSKGQNLVANTGELFF. In nucleotides, the CDR3 is TGTGCCAGTAGTAAGGGACAGAACCTCGTGGCGAACACCGGGGAGCTGTTTTTT.

The chain's CDR3 is CAWSNGVSTDTQYF. CDR3 DNA: TGTGCCTGGAGTAACGGAGTAAGCACAGATACGCAGTATTTT. The V gene is TRBV30, the J gene TRBJ2-3; D unresolved. The CDR3 totals 14 residues. The V gene's germline CDR1 is GTSNPN and CDR2 SVGIG (reference sequence). Trimming left V 2 bases short and J 0 bases short, with 9 bases between.

This chain joins TRBV20-1 and TRBJ2-1; 7 nucleotides agree with TRBD2. CDR1 is DFQATT, CDR2 SNEGSKA, per germline (reference sequence). The CDR3 spans 14 residues. Trimming at V came to 3 bases and at J to 6 bases, leaving 8 bases not matched to a gene. The CDR3 DNA is TGCAGTGCTAGTTGGGGCGGGAGAACCAATGAGCAGTTCTTC. It specifies CSASWGGRTNEQFF.

This chain joins TRBV11-3 and TRBJ2-1; D gene ambiguous. This CDR3 has 13 amino acids. The germline V gene encodes CDR1 SGHNT and CDR2 YENEEA. V was shortened by 4 bases and J by 4 bases, with 8 bases between the two germline ends. The CDR3 DNA sequence: TGTGCCAGCAGCTACAACGGATACAATGAGCAGTTCTTC. Translated: CASSYNGYNEQFF.

This rearrangement joins TRBV24-1 to TRBJ2-7; D unclear. Trimming left V 6 bases short and J 0 bases short, with 11 bases between. The CDR3 is made up of 14 amino acids. CDR1 and CDR2 from the germline V gene are KGHDR and SFDVKD. This CDR3 is CATSSTASSYEQYF. The CDR3 nucleotides read TGTGCCACCAGTTCGACCGCGAGCTCCTACGAGCAGTACTTC.

The chain carries TRBV6-5 and TRBJ1-1; no reliable D call. This CDR3 region has 13 residues. Germline CDR1 MNHEY, CDR2 SVGAGI. V lost 7 bases, J lost 1 base, and 10 bases lay in between. CDR3 bases: TGTGCCAGCAACTTCGACGGGAACACTGAAGCTTTCTTT. This codes for CASNFDGNTEAFF.